This passage covers 29 T cell receptor beta chains from one sample sequenced in a study of T cell responses to AZD1222 COVID-19 vaccine. Clones were read by immunoSEQ multiplex PCR, and TCRdb kept only the in-frame ones, dropping some. The data show fewer than 85,000 clones, with around 90% seen just once and approximately 7% held by the top ten. The sequenced sample was peripheral blood, obtained on day 0 of MenACWY control vaccination. The origin of the receptors is an adult in good health.

The chain carries TRBV6-2 or TRBV6-3 and TRBJ2-1, with D unclear. V lost 1 base and J lost 10, with 8 bases in between. This CDR3 is 12 amino acids long. Germline V gene lookup returns CDR1 MNHEY and CDR2 SVGEGT. CDR3 coding DNA: TGTGCCAGCAGTTACTTAGCATGGGAGCAGTTCTTC. Amino acid sequence: CASSYLAWEQFF.

The chain joins TRBV6-2 or TRBV6-3 to TRBJ2-1, with 10 bases matching TRBD2. The CDR3 has 15 residues. CDR1 and CDR2 (germline): MNHEY, SVGEGT. V dropped 6 bases and J dropped 6; count of bases not matched to a gene: 8. CDR3 DNA sequence: TGTGCCAGCAGCGACCCGGGACTAGCGACCAATGAGCAGTTCTTC. The encoded protein is CASSDPGLATNEQFF.

This chain uses TRBV12-5 with TRBJ2-7; 10 bases align to TRBD2. Unmatched junction bases numbered 2, after V lost 3 bases and J lost 6 bases. The CDR3 runs 13 residues. Germline-derived CDR1 and CDR2 are LGHNT and FRNRAP. CDR3 sequence: CASGLAGGTEQYF. The CDR3 region has the DNA TGTGCTAGTGGTTTAGCGGGAGGGACCGAGCAGTACTTC.

V gene TRBV19 combines with J gene TRBJ2-7, with TRBD1 identical over 8 bases. The CDR3 has 14 residues. V dropped 3 bases and J dropped 8; count of bases not matched to a gene: 9. Germline V lookup: CDR1 LNHDA, CDR2 SQIVND (reference sequence). CDR3 sequence: CASSMGQAFSQQYF. CDR3 nucleotide sequence: TGTGCCAGTAGTATGGGACAGGCCTTTTCTCAGCAGTACTTC.

The rearrangement links TRBV28 to TRBJ2-2, with 11 bases lining up with TRBD1. CDR3 length: 15 amino acids. CDR1 and CDR2 from the germline V gene are MDHEN and SYDVKM. With V trimmed by 1 base and J by 6 bases, 1 base remained unmatched. CDR3 bases: TGTGCCAGCAGTTTATTGGGACAGGGGGCCGGGGAGCTGTTTTTT. It is translated as CASSLLGQGAGELFF.

This clone has a handful of counts. This rearrangement joins TRBV28 to TRBJ1-2, with D possibly matching TRBD1 (5 bases). V was trimmed by 5 bases and J by 3 bases, leaving 16 bases between them. Germline loops: CDR1 MDHEN, CDR2 SYDVKM. This CDR3 region has 15 residues. CDR3 DNA: TGTGCCAGCAGTCTAGGGATAAAGGGACACTATGGCTACACCTTC. Amino acids: CASSLGIKGHYGYTF.

The chain is built from TRBV4-3 and TRBJ2-3; 10 bases align to TRBD2. This CDR3 comprises 15 residues. Trimming cost V 2 bases and J 6 bases; bases outside gene matches: 5. Germline V CDR1 and CDR2: LGHNA, YSLEER. CDR3 sequence: CASSQFSGGRDTQYF. The CDR3 region has the DNA TGCGCCAGCAGCCAATTTAGCGGGGGGCGGGATACGCAGTATTTT.

The chain combines TRBV18 with TRBJ1-6; D remains ambiguous. The CDR3 runs to 16 residues. The germline CDR1 and CDR2 sequences are KGHSH and LQKENI. The germline V and J ends were trimmed by 6 bases and 3 bases, with 15 bases remaining between them. DNA of the CDR3: TGTGCCAGCTCCGAAAATAGCGTCGACTATAATTCACCCCTCCACTTT. It encodes CASSENSVDYNSPLHF.

The chain couples TRBV25-1 to TRBJ2-3; D uncertain. Deletions cut 11 bases from V and 3 bases from J, with 12 bases between. Germline-derived CDR1 and CDR2 are MGHDK and SYGVNS. The CDR3 spans 12 residues. CDR3 region: CAVQSLTDTQYF. The CDR3 DNA reads as TGTGCCGTCCAGTCCTTAACAGATACGCAGTATTTT.

The rearrangement links TRBV18 to TRBJ1-1; D might be TRBD1 (6 bases). V was cut by 3 bases and J by 4 bases, with 12 bases left in between. The CDR3 length is 14 residues. The germline gives CDR1 KGHSH, CDR2 LQKENI. This CDR3 is CASSPAGAGTEAFF. DNA for the CDR3: TGTGCCAGCTCACCGGCAGGGGCAGGCACTGAAGCTTTCTTT. Full variable domain (remainder filled in from reference TRBV18 and TRBJ1-1): NAGVMQNPRHLVRRRGQEARLRCSPMKGHSHVYWYRQLPEEGLKFMVYLQKENIIDESGMPKERFSAEFPKEGPSILRIQQVVRGDSAAYFCASSPAGAGTEAFFGQGTRLTVV.

CDR3 protein: CASSQTLEAGELFF. The CDR3 DNA reads TGCGCCAGCAGCCAGACCCTAGAGGCCGGGGAGCTGTTTTTT. The rearrangement joins TRBV5-1 to TRBJ2-2, with D uncertain. Germline V lookup: CDR1 SGHRS, CDR2 YFSETQ. V dropped 4 bases and J dropped 6 bases, with 13 bases sitting between them. The CDR3 sequence is 14 residues long. Combining the CDR3 with reference TRBV5-1 and TRBJ2-2 gives the whole variable domain KAGVTQTPRYLIKTRGQQVTLSCSPISGHRSVSWYQQTPGQGLQFLFEYFSETQRNKGNFPGRFSGRQFSNSRSEMNVSTLELGDSALYLCASSQTLEAGELFFGEGSRLTVL.

This rearrangement joins TRBV19 to TRBJ2-7, with TRBD1 matching 8 bases. CDR1 and CDR2 from the germline V gene are LNHDA and SQIVND (reference sequence). Unmatched junction bases numbered 6, after V lost 6 bases and J lost 5 bases. The CDR3 length is 13 residues. The CDR3 DNA reads TGTGCCAGTAGCCCGACAGGGGTCCACGAGCAGTACTTC. Amino acids: CASSPTGVHEQYF. The variable domain in full, completed from reference TRBV19 and TRBJ2-7, reads DGGITQSPKYLFRKEGQNVTLSCEQNLNHDAMYWYRQDPGQGLRLIYYSQIVNDFQKGDIAEGYSVSREKKESFPLTVTSAQKNPTAFYLCASSPTGVHEQYFGPGTRLTVT.

There are a few counts of this clone. The rearrangement links TRBV7-6 to TRBJ1-1, with D perhaps matching TRBD1 (6 bases). The germline V and J ends were trimmed by 5 bases and 1 base, with 11 bases remaining between them. This CDR3 is built from 14 residues. From germline, CDR1 is SGHVS and CDR2 FNYEAQ. CDR3: CASSPGHQNTEAFF. The DNA of the CDR3 is TGTGCCAGCAGCCCGGGACATCAGAACACTGAAGCTTTCTTT.

The V gene is TRBV30, the J gene TRBJ2-2; TRBD2 matches 12 bases. Germline CDR1 reads GTSNPN; CDR2 reads SVGIG (reference sequence). Trimming at V came to 3 bases and at J to 6 bases, leaving 11 bases not matched to a gene. This CDR3 spans 17 amino acids. Here the CDR3 DNA reads TGTGCCTGGAGGGCCCAGGGTCTAGCGGGGGGGCCCGGGGAGCTGTTTTTT. It translates to CAWRAQGLAGGPGELFF. Together with reference TRBV30 and TRBJ2-2, the CDR3 gives the full variable domain: SQTIHQWPATLVQPVGSPLSLECTVEGTSNPNLYWYRQAAGRGLQLLFYSVGIGQISSEVPQNLSASRPQDRQFILSSKKLLLSDSGFYLCAWRAQGLAGGPGELFFGEGSRLTVL.

A few counts support this clone. Because the CDR3's place on the DNA is in doubt, the DNA is left out and the CDR3 is given as listed by TCRdb. This sequence joins TRBV28 and TRBJ2-2; TRBD2, the table's D call, lacks a check against the DNA. The CDR3 contains 17 residues when both ends are counted. Per the germline V gene, CDR1 is MDHEN and CDR2 is SYDVKM. CDR3 residues: CASSSSGLATNTGELFF.

The chain uses TRBV7-6 and TRBJ2-2, with D possibly TRBD1 on 6 matching bases. Trimming stripped 2 bases from V and 4 bases from J, with 23 bases between. This CDR3 contains 19 residues. The germline V gene encodes CDR1 SGHVS and CDR2 FNYEAQ. As DNA, the CDR3 is TGTGCCAGCAGCTTATACGGAACCACTCCGGGACATATCACCGGGGAGCTGTTTTTT. This translates into CASSLYGTTPGHITGELFF.

The V call is TRBV29-1, the J call TRBJ1-1; unclear D gene. There are 11 residues in the CDR3. Trimming stripped 7 bases from V and 3 bases from J, with 9 bases between. The germline V gene encodes CDR1 SQVTM and CDR2 ANQGSEA. CDR3 sequence reads: CSAWEDTEAFF. CDR3 sequence (DNA): TGCAGCGCATGGGAGGACACTGAAGCTTTCTTT.

The gene calls are TRBV3-1 (or the pseudogene TRBV3-2) and TRBJ1-1; D is possibly TRBD1 (5 bases). Trimming stripped 7 bases from V and 4 bases from J, with 16 bases between. CDR1 and CDR2 (germline): LGHDT, YNNKEL (reference sequence). The CDR3 is made up of 14 amino acids. CDR3 in DNA: TGTGCCAGCACCACACGGGGCCAGACCACTGAAGCTTTCTTT. This translates into CASTTRGQTTEAFF.

In its sample, this clone was seen a few times. The chain employs TRBV9 and TRBJ2-7, with D possibly being TRBD2 (6 bases). The CDR3 length is 14 residues. V was clipped by 0 bases and J by 5 bases, with 12 bases between them. Looked up from germline, CDR1 is SGDLS and CDR2 is YYNGEE. The CDR3 DNA is TGTGCCAGCAGCGTAGCCCCGCGGGGCGACGAGCAGTACTTC. This encodes CASSVAPRGDEQYF.

The V and J genes are TRBV9 and TRBJ2-2; the match to TRBD2 covers 9 bases. Germline lookup yields CDR1 SGDLS and CDR2 YYNGEE. V lost 4 bases to trimming and J lost 1 base; unmatched junction nucleotides: 11. This CDR3 has 18 residues. The CDR3 DNA reads as TGTGCCAGCAGCATTAGCGGGAGAGTATTGGTGAACACCGGGGAGCTGTTTTTT. Translated, it gives CASSISGRVLVNTGELFF. Complete variable domain (other parts from reference TRBV9 and TRBJ2-2): DSGVTQTPKHLITATGQRVTLRCSPRSGDLSVYWYQQSLDQGLQFLIQYYNGEERAKGNILERFSAQQFPDLHSELNLSSLELGDSALYFCASSISGRVLVNTGELFFGEGSRLTVL.

This clone was counted a single time. This sequence joins TRBV28 and TRBJ1-2, with 9 bases matching TRBD1. Germline V gives CDR1 MDHEN, CDR2 SYDVKM. This CDR3 is built from 13 residues. With V trimmed by 6 bases and J by 7 bases, 6 bases remained unmatched. The CDR3 nucleotides read TGTGCCAGCAGACAGGGACAGGGTTTTGGCTACACCTTC. Residues: CASRQGQGFGYTF.

The rearrangement uses TRBV11-2 and TRBJ2-3; D is uncertain. V lost 5 bases and J 2 bases, leaving 14 bases between the germline ends. The CDR3 spans 15 residues. Germline CDR1 is SGHAT and CDR2 is FQNNGV. The CDR3 is CASSPSGPPTDTQYF. The CDR3 coding sequence is TGTGCCAGCAGCCCCTCCGGACCTCCCACAGATACGCAGTATTTT.

The V and J genes are TRBV19 and TRBJ1-1; D possibly corresponds to TRBD1 (5 bases). The ends were cut back, 2 bases at V and 1 base at J, with 14 bases in the middle. This CDR3 is 16 amino acids long. The germline V gene has CDR1 LNHDA and CDR2 SQIVND (reference sequence). This CDR3 reads CASSITGVRRNTEAFF. CDR3 coding DNA: TGTGCCAGTAGTATAACGGGGGTCAGAAGGAACACTGAAGCTTTCTTT.

The chain couples TRBV21-1 to TRBJ2-1; the D call of TRBD2 is as the table states it, not checked on the DNA. TRBV21-1 counts as a pseudogene. The CDR3 is made up of 15 amino acids. The CDR3 sequence: CASSKKRPMGGEQFF. CDR3 DNA: TGTGCCAGCAGCAAAAAAAGGCCGATGGGAGGTGAGCAGTTCTTC.

CDR3 amino acids: CASSRTRAGTKNIQYF. DNA for the CDR3: TGTGCCAGCAGTCGGACCAGGGCGGGGACCAAAAACATTCAGTACTTC. V gene TRBV3-1 (or the pseudogene TRBV3-2) combines with J gene TRBJ2-4; a weak D match, TRBD2 (6 bases). Germline CDR1 and CDR2: LGHDT and YNNKEL (reference sequence). With 6 bases removed from V and 2 bases from J, the gap between germline ends came to 17 bases. The CDR3 sequence is 16 residues long.

The chain links TRBV28 to TRBJ1-4; 9 bases align to TRBD1. The CDR3 totals 14 residues. Germline loops: CDR1 MDHEN, CDR2 SYDVKM. With 3 bases clipped from V and 6 bases from J, the junction kept 2 bases outside the gene matches. The CDR3 loop is CASSFGQGYEKLFF. DNA of the CDR3: TGTGCCAGCAGTTTTGGACAGGGGTATGAAAAACTGTTTTTT. The full variable domain, with the rest looked up from reference TRBV28 and TRBJ1-4, is DVKVTQSSRYLVKRTGEKVFLECVQDMDHENMFWYRQDPGLGLRLIYFSYDVKMKEKGDIPEGYSVSREKKERFSLILESASTNQTSMYLCASSFGQGYEKLFFGSGTQLSVL.

The chain has TRBV6-5 and TRBJ2-4; D possibly uses TRBD1 or TRBD2 (7 bases each). The germline V gene has CDR1 MNHEY and CDR2 SVGAGI. V lost 2 bases, J lost 4 bases, and 15 bases lay in between. The CDR3 runs 16 residues. Written as DNA, the CDR3 is TGTGCCAGCAGTTACAGGGGGCAGGGAGGGAAAAACATTCAGTACTTC. Its translation: CASSYRGQGGKNIQYF.

The rearrangement uses TRBV28 and TRBJ1-5, with 7 positions matching TRBD1. The CDR3 length is 15 residues. With 5 bases clipped from V and 6 bases from J, the junction kept 10 bases outside the gene matches. Germline V gene lookup returns CDR1 MDHEN and CDR2 SYDVKM. In DNA form, the CDR3 reads TGTGCCAGCAGTATCCCGACAGGGACGGTTCAGCCCCAGCATTTT. It encodes CASSIPTGTVQPQHF.

The V and J genes are TRBV4-3 and TRBJ1-2; possibly TRBD1 for D (5 bases). The CDR3 sequence is 13 residues long. CDR1 LGHNA and CDR2 YSLEER come from the germline V gene. V lost 5 bases to trimming and J lost 4 bases, with 11 bases between them. CDR3 residues: CASSYDSTYGYTF. CDR3 nucleotides: TGCGCCAGCAGCTACGACAGTACCTATGGCTACACCTTC.